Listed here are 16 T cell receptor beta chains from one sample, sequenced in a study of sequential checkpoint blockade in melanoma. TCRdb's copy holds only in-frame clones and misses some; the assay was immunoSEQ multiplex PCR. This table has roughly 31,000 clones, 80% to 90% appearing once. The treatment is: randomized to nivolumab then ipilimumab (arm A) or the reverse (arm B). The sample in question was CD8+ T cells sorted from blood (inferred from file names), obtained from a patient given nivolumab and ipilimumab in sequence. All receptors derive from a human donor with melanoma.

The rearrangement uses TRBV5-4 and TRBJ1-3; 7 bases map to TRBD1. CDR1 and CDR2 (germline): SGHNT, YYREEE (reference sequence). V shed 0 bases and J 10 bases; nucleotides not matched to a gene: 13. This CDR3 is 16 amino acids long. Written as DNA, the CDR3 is TGTGCCAGCAGCTTGGGGTCGGAGGGGGCGGGACGTACCATATATTTT. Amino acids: CASSLGSEGAGRTIYF.

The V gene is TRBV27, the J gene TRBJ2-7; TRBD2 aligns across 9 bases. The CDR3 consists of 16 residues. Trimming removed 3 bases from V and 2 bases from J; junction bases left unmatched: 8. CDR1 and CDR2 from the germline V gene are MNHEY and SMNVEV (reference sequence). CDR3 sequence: CASSFSSGERTYEQYF. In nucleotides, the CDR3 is TGTGCCAGCAGTTTTTCTAGCGGGGAGCGAACCTACGAGCAGTACTTC.

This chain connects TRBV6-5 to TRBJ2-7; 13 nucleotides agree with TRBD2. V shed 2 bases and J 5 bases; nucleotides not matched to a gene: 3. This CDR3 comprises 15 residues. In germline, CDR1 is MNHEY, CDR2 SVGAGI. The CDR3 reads CASSYGLAGANEQYF. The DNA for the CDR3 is TGTGCCAGCAGTTACGGACTAGCGGGAGCAAACGAGCAGTACTTC.

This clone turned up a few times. In DNA, the CDR3 is TGTGCCAGCAGCTGGACAGGGGCCGCCCTTGCTTACTTC. This sequence encodes CASSWTGAALAYF. The chain couples TRBV5-6 to TRBJ2-4; 9 bases align to TRBD1. The CDR3 runs 13 residues. Trimming at V came to 3 bases and at J to 16 bases, leaving 11 bases not matched to a gene. The germline CDR1 and CDR2 sequences are SGHDT and YYEEEE.

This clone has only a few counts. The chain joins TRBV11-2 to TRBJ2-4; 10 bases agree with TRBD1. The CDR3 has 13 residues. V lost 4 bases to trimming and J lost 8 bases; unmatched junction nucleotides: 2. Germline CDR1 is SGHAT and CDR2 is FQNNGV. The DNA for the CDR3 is TGTGCCAGCAGCTCGGACAGGGGGGACATTCAGTACTTC. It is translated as CASSSDRGDIQYF. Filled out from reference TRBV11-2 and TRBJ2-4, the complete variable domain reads EAGVAQSPRYKIIEKRQSVAFWCNPISGHATLYWYQQILGQGPKLLIQFQNNGVVDDSQLPKDRFSAERLKGVDSTLKIQPAKLEDSAVYLCASSSDRGDIQYFGAGTRLSVL.

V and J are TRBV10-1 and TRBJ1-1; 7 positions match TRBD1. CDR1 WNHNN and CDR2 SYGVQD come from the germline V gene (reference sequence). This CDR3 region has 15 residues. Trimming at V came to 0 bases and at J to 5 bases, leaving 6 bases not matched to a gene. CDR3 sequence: CASSESRQGLTEAFF. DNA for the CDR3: TGCGCCAGCAGTGAGTCGAGACAGGGCCTTACTGAAGCTTTCTTT.

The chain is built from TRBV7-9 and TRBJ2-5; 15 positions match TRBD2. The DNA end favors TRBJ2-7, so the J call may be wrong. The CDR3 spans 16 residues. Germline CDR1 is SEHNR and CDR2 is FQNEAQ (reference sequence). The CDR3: CASSSGLAGGPGEQYF. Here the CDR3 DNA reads TGTGCCAGCAGCTCCGGACTAGCGGGAGGGCCTGGCGAGCAGTACTTC.

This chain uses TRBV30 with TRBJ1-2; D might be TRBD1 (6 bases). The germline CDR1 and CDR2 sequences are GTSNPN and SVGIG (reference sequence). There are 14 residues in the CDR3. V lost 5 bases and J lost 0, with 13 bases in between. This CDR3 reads CAWELGQTNYGYTF. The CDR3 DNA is TGTGCCTGGGAACTTGGACAGACTAACTATGGCTACACCTTC.

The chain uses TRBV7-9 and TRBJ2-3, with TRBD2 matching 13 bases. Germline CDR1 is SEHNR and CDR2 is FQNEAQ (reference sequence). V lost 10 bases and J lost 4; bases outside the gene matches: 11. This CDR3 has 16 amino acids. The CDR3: CATTLLTSGRPDTQYF. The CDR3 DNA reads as TGTGCCACTACCCTGTTGACTAGCGGGAGGCCAGATACGCAGTATTTT. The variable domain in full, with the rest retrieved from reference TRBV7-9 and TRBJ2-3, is DTGVSQNPRHKITKRGQNVTFRCDPISEHNRLYWYRQTLGQGPEFLTYFQNEAQLEKSRLLSDRFSAERPKGSFSTLEIQRTEQGDSAMYLCATTLLTSGRPDTQYFGPGTRLTVL.

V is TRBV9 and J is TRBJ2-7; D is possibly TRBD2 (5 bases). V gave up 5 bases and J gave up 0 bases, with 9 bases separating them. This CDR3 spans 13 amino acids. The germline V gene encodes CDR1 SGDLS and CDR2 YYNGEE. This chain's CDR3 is CASSAGLSYEQYF. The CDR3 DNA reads TGTGCCAGCAGTGCTGGACTCTCCTACGAGCAGTACTTC.

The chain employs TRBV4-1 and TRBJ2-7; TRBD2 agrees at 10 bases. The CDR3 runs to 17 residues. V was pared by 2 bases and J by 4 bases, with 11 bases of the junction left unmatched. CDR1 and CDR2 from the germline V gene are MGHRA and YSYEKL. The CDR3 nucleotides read TGCGCCAGCAGCCAAAGGGCTAGCGGGAGAAGCCTATACGAGCAGTACTTC. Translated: CASSQRASGRSLYEQYF.

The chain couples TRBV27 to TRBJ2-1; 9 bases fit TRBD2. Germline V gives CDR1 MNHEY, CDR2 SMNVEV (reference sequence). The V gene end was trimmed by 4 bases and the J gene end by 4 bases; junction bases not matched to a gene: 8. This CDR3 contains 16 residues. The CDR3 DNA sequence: TGTGCCAGCAGTTATTCTAGCGGGGAACTTTACAATGAGCAGTTCTTC. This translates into CASSYSSGELYNEQFF.

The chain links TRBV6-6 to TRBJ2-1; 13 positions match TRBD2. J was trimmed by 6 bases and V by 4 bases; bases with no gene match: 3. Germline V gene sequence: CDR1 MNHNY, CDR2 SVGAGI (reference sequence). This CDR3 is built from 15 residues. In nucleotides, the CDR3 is TGTGCCAGCAGTTGGACTAGCGGGGGTAGCAATGAGCAGTTCTTC. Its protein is CASSWTSGGSNEQFF.

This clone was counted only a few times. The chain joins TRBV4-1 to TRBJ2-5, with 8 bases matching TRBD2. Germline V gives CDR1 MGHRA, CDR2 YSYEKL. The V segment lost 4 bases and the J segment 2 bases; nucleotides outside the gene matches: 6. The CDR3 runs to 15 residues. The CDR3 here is CASSLLRGEQETQYF. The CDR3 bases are TGCGCCAGCAGCCTCCTGCGGGGGGAACAAGAGACCCAGTACTTC.

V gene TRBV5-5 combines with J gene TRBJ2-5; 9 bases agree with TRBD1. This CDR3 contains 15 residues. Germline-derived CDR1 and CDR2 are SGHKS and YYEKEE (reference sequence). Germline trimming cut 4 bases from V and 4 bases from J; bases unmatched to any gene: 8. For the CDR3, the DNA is TGTGCCAGCAGCACCGGGGACAGGGTGACAGAGACCCAGTACTTC. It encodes CASSTGDRVTETQYF.

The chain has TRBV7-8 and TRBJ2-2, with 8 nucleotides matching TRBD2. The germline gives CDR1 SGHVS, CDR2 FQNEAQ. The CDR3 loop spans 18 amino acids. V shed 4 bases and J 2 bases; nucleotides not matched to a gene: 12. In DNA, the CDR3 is TGTGCCAGCAGCTCTACCAAGAGACTAGCGCATAACACCGGGGAGCTGTTTTTT. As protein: CASSSTKRLAHNTGELFF.